The rows below give T cell receptor beta chains drawn from one sample of a study of T-cell memory formation after mild COVID-19. TCRdb ran MiXCR on the 5' RACE reads and lists one entry per CDR3 protein. The sample contains about 430,000 distinct CDR3 sequences, 24% of which appear only once. The sequencing sample was made of PBMCs or a T cell subset sorted from them (not recorded which). The receptors were sampled from an adult woman who had mild COVID-19 (a few samples of this study predate the infection). Cell type and time point are not known. The CDR3 runs from the conserved cysteine through the conserved F or W. Fields, in order: V gene, J gene, D gene, clone size, CDR3 protein, CDR3 DNA. A D gene is named only where the DNA matches it firmly. Only part of the rows carry a size: once, few, many, or a class if the clone is expanded.

v_call: TRBV6-5; j_call: TRBJ1-3; d_call: .; clone_size: .; cdr3_aa: CASAGWGSGNTIYF; cdr3_nt: TGTGCCAGCGCAGGTTGGGGTTCTGGAAACACCATATATTTT
v_call: TRBV15; j_call: TRBJ2-2; d_call: TRBD1; clone_size: few; cdr3_aa: CATSPSEGAENTGELFF; cdr3_nt: TGTGCCACCAGCCCAAGCGAGGGGGCAGAAAACACCGGGGAGCTGTTTTTT
v_call: TRBV4-1; j_call: TRBJ2-3; d_call: .; clone_size: .; cdr3_aa: CASSPVLLQGSTDTQYF; cdr3_nt: TGCGCCAGCAGCCCCGTTCTTTTGCAGGGGAGCACAGATACGCAGTATTTT
v_call: TRBV24-1; j_call: TRBJ2-1; d_call: TRBD2; clone_size: few; cdr3_aa: CATSGVAGGPMGANEQFF; cdr3_nt: TGTGCCACCAGTGGGGTAGCGGGAGGGCCAATGGGCGCCAATGAGCAGTTCTTC
v_call: TRBV4-1; j_call: TRBJ1-5; d_call: .; clone_size: few; cdr3_aa: CASSRTAINQPQHF; cdr3_nt: TGCGCCAGCAGCCGGACAGCAATCAATCAGCCCCAGCATTTT
v_call: TRBV11-2; j_call: TRBJ2-3; d_call: .; clone_size: .; cdr3_aa: CASSLGAGARRYTQYF; cdr3_nt: TGTGCCAGCAGCTTAGGGGCAGGGGCCAGACGCTATACGCAGTATTTT
v_call: TRBV6-2/TRBV6-3; j_call: TRBJ1-5; d_call: .; clone_size: few; cdr3_aa: CASSNTLGGYSNQPQHF; cdr3_nt: TGTGCCAGCAGTAATACCTTAGGGGGGTATAGCAATCAGCCCCAGCATTTT
v_call: TRBV7-9; j_call: TRBJ2-3; d_call: TRBD2; clone_size: many; cdr3_aa: CASSRAVGGSTDTQYF; cdr3_nt: TGTGCCAGCAGCCGTGCGGTGGGGGGGTCAACAGATACGCAGTATTTT
v_call: TRBV19; j_call: TRBJ1-1; d_call: .; clone_size: .; cdr3_aa: CASRGFMNTEAFF; cdr3_nt: TGTGCCAGCCGAGGGTTCATGAACACTGAAGCTTTCTTT
v_call: TRBV18; j_call: TRBJ1-5; d_call: .; clone_size: .; cdr3_aa: CASSVMDKNQPQHF; cdr3_nt: TGTGCCAGCTCGGTGATGGACAAAAATCAGCCCCAGCATTTT
v_call: TRBV10-2; j_call: TRBJ2-3; d_call: .; clone_size: many; cdr3_aa: CASSYGVVTDTQYF; cdr3_nt: TGCGCCAGCAGCTACGGGGTGGTGACAGATACGCAGTATTTT
v_call: TRBV7-8; j_call: TRBJ1-2; d_call: .; clone_size: .; cdr3_aa: CASSLEEFGYTF; cdr3_nt: TGTGCCAGCAGCTTGGAAGAGTTTGGCTACACCTTC
v_call: TRBV20-1; j_call: TRBJ2-7; d_call: .; clone_size: few; cdr3_aa: CSARGEDPYEQYF; cdr3_nt: TGCAGTGCTAGGGGGGAGGACCCCTACGAGCAGTACTTC
v_call: TRBV20-1; j_call: TRBJ2-2; d_call: .; clone_size: .; cdr3_aa: CSARGQEELFF; cdr3_nt: TGCAGTGCTAGAGGCCAGGAGGAGCTGTTTTTT
v_call: TRBV7-2; j_call: TRBJ2-5; d_call: .; clone_size: .; cdr3_aa: CASRRTSAETQYF; cdr3_nt: TGTGCCAGCAGGCGGACCTCCGCGGAGACCCAGTACTTC
v_call: TRBV20-1; j_call: TRBJ1-4; d_call: .; clone_size: .; cdr3_aa: CSARDSIYGGEKLFF; cdr3_nt: TGCAGTGCTAGAGATTCGATATACGGGGGTGAAAAACTGTTTTTT
v_call: TRBV5-1; j_call: TRBJ1-2; d_call: .; clone_size: few; cdr3_aa: CASSSPSGVYGYTF; cdr3_nt: TGCGCCAGCAGCTCCCCCTCAGGGGTCTATGGCTACACCTTC
v_call: TRBV7-2; j_call: TRBJ2-2; d_call: .; clone_size: many; cdr3_aa: CASSLDDGVRYTGELFF; cdr3_nt: TGTGCCAGCAGCTTAGATGATGGGGTTCGATATACCGGGGAGCTGTTTTTT
v_call: TRBV24-1; j_call: TRBJ2-3; d_call: TRBD2; clone_size: .; cdr3_aa: CATSDYAGGRTDTQYF; cdr3_nt: TGTGCCACCAGTGATTATGCGGGAGGGCGTACAGATACGCAGTATTTT
v_call: TRBV24-1; j_call: TRBJ2-3; d_call: .; clone_size: few; cdr3_aa: CATSDLGTGVTDTQYF; cdr3_nt: TGTGCCACCAGTGATTTGGGGACGGGAGTAACAGATACGCAGTATTTT
v_call: TRBV7-2; j_call: TRBJ2-1; d_call: TRBD2; clone_size: few; cdr3_aa: CASHLAGGPNEQFF; cdr3_nt: TGTGCCAGCCATTTAGCGGGAGGGCCCAATGAGCAGTTCTTC
v_call: TRBV7-2; j_call: TRBJ1-2; d_call: TRBD1; clone_size: .; cdr3_aa: CASSLDRGPYGYTF; cdr3_nt: TGTGCCAGCAGCCTCGACAGGGGCCCCTATGGCTACACCTTC
v_call: TRBV11-2; j_call: TRBJ2-1; d_call: .; clone_size: few; cdr3_aa: CASSLTDLTTYNEQFF; cdr3_nt: TGTGCCAGCAGCTTAACCGACCTGACAACCTACAATGAGCAGTTCTTC
v_call: TRBV29-1; j_call: TRBJ2-3; d_call: .; clone_size: .; cdr3_aa: CSSITDTQYF; cdr3_nt: TGCAGCTCAATCACAGATACGCAGTATTTT
v_call: TRBV7-9; j_call: TRBJ2-1; d_call: TRBD2; clone_size: few; cdr3_aa: CASTRETSGSHEQFF; cdr3_nt: TGTGCCAGCACCCGAGAAACTAGCGGGAGCCATGAGCAGTTCTTC
v_call: TRBV5-1; j_call: TRBJ2-2; d_call: TRBD1; clone_size: few; cdr3_aa: CASSSGTGTTGELFF; cdr3_nt: TGCGCCAGCAGCTCCGGGACAGGGACCACCGGGGAGCTGTTTTTT
v_call: TRBV12-3/TRBV12-4; j_call: TRBJ2-7; d_call: TRBD1; clone_size: .; cdr3_aa: CASSPDPGQGANEQYF; cdr3_nt: TGTGCCAGCAGTCCCGACCCCGGACAGGGGGCGAACGAGCAGTACTTC
v_call: TRBV27; j_call: TRBJ1-2; d_call: TRBD1; clone_size: few; cdr3_aa: CASSLTYGTGEGYTF; cdr3_nt: TGTGCCAGCAGTCTCACCTACGGGACAGGGGAGGGCTACACCTTC
v_call: TRBV28; j_call: TRBJ1-1; d_call: .; clone_size: many; cdr3_aa: CASSLEAGDWNTEAFF; cdr3_nt: TGTGCCAGCAGTTTAGAGGCAGGGGATTGGAACACTGAAGCTTTCTTT
v_call: TRBV5-1; j_call: TRBJ2-7; d_call: TRBD1; clone_size: .; cdr3_aa: CASSFSGQGTYEQYF; cdr3_nt: TGCGCCAGCAGCTTCTCGGGACAGGGCACCTACGAGCAGTACTTC
v_call: TRBV4-3; j_call: TRBJ2-2; d_call: TRBD2; clone_size: few; cdr3_aa: CASSQDVSGSAGGELFF; cdr3_nt: TGCGCCAGCAGCCAAGATGTCAGCGGGAGCGCCGGCGGGGAGCTGTTTTTT
v_call: TRBV15; j_call: TRBJ1-5; d_call: .; clone_size: .; cdr3_aa: CATSRPNQPQHF; cdr3_nt: TGTGCCACCAGCAGACCCAATCAGCCCCAGCATTTT
v_call: TRBV20-1; j_call: TRBJ2-7; d_call: TRBD2; clone_size: few; cdr3_aa: CSARTSGTYEQYF; cdr3_nt: TGCAGTGCTAGGACTAGCGGGACCTACGAGCAGTACTTC
v_call: TRBV20-1; j_call: TRBJ2-7; d_call: TRBD1; clone_size: .; cdr3_aa: CSARGGRRQGIYEQYF; cdr3_nt: TGCAGTGCTAGAGGGGGTAGGAGACAGGGGATTTACGAGCAGTACTTC
v_call: TRBV2; j_call: TRBJ2-7; d_call: .; clone_size: .; cdr3_aa: CASNPRGNYRIYEQYF; cdr3_nt: TGTGCCAGCAACCCCCGAGGCAATTATAGGATCTACGAGCAGTACTTC
v_call: TRBV5-1; j_call: TRBJ2-1; d_call: TRBD2; clone_size: few; cdr3_aa: CASSSRSGSSYNEQFF; cdr3_nt: TGCGCCAGCAGCTCAAGAAGCGGGAGCTCCTACAATGAGCAGTTCTTC
v_call: TRBV20-1; j_call: TRBJ2-7; d_call: TRBD2; clone_size: .; cdr3_aa: CSAPLAGRSYEQYF; cdr3_nt: TGCAGTGCCCCTCTAGCGGGGAGGTCCTACGAGCAGTACTTC
v_call: TRBV6-1; j_call: TRBJ1-2; d_call: TRBD1; clone_size: .; cdr3_aa: CASRDRGWYGYTF; cdr3_nt: TGTGCCAGCCGGGACAGGGGGTGGTATGGCTACACCTTC
v_call: TRBV7-2; j_call: TRBJ2-1; d_call: .; clone_size: .; cdr3_aa: CASARAAEQFF; cdr3_nt: TGTGCCAGCGCTCGGGCTGCGGAGCAGTTCTTC